A selection of T cell receptor beta chains follows, all from one sample in a study of blood T cell repertoires in COVID-19. TCRdb's table, derived via immunoSEQ multiplex PCR, lists solely in-frame clones and lacks some. The data hold under 300,000 clones, with roughly 84% observed a single time. The sample comprised peripheral blood. Receptors were obtained from a woman aged 40-49 years who had recovered from COVID-19. Both conserved end residues are part of each CDR3. D genes are given only for firm matches. Some rows mark clone size as missing; the rest say once, few, many or name a class of expanded clone.

D gene: TRBD2; J gene: TRBJ2-5; V gene: TRBV11-3; clone size: NA; CDR3 DNA: TGTGCCAGCAGCTTAGAAGGGTCTAGCGGGGTTTTGGAGACCCAGTACTTC; CDR3 protein: CASSLEGSSGVLETQYF
D gene: NA; J gene: TRBJ2-1; V gene: TRBV2; clone size: NA; CDR3 DNA: TGTGCCAGCAGTGAAGGAGACTATACACTCCAGTTCTTC; CDR3 protein: CASSEGDYTLQFF
D gene: NA; J gene: TRBJ2-5; V gene: TRBV30; clone size: NA; CDR3 DNA: TGTGCCTCGCGACTCGGGGGCCAAGAGACCCAGTACTTC; CDR3 protein: CASRLGGQETQYF
D gene: NA; J gene: TRBJ2-6; V gene: TRBV6-1; clone size: NA; CDR3 DNA: TGTGCCAGCAGTGAATCGCTAACTGGGGCCAACGTCCTGACTTTC; CDR3 protein: CASSESLTGANVLTF
D gene: NA; J gene: TRBJ1-5; V gene: TRBV11-2; clone size: NA; CDR3 DNA: TGTGCCAGCAGCTTAGGACAAGGCAATCAGCCCCAGCATTTT; CDR3 protein: CASSLGQGNQPQHF
D gene: NA; J gene: TRBJ1-3; V gene: TRBV5-1; clone size: NA; CDR3 DNA: TGCGCCAGCTCCAGGACTGGAAACACCATATATTTT; CDR3 protein: CASSRTGNTIYF
D gene: NA; J gene: TRBJ2-1; V gene: TRBV15; clone size: NA; CDR3 DNA: TGTGCCACCAGCAGAGTGGGGGCCGTTGAGCAGTTCTTC; CDR3 protein: CATSRVGAVEQFF
D gene: NA; J gene: TRBJ1-4; V gene: TRBV19; clone size: NA; CDR3 DNA: TGTGCCAGTAGTCCTTATGGAGGGGTACTGTTTTTT; CDR3 protein: CASSPYGGVLFF
D gene: TRBD1; J gene: TRBJ2-5; V gene: TRBV5-6; clone size: NA; CDR3 DNA: TGTGCCAGCAGCTACTCAGGGGGCCAAGAGACCCAGTACTTC; CDR3 protein: CASSYSGGQETQYF
D gene: TRBD1; J gene: TRBJ1-5; V gene: TRBV4-1; clone size: NA; CDR3 DNA: TGCGCCAGCAGCCAAGATCGACAGGGGGGCAATCAGCCCCAGCATTTT; CDR3 protein: CASSQDRQGGNQPQHF
D gene: NA; J gene: TRBJ2-7; V gene: TRBV15; clone size: NA; CDR3 DNA: TGTGACACCACTAGTAAGTCGGGGGAGCAGTACTTC; CDR3 protein: CDTTSKSGEQYF
D gene: TRBD1; J gene: TRBJ2-5; V gene: TRBV14; clone size: NA; CDR3 DNA: TGTGCCAGCAGCCGACAGGGCCAGGGGGAGACCCAGTACTTC; CDR3 protein: CASSRQGQGETQYF
D gene: TRBD1; J gene: TRBJ2-7; V gene: TRBV4-1; clone size: once; CDR3 DNA: TGCGCCAGCAGCCAAGGAACGGACAGGGCCTACGAGCAGTACTTC; CDR3 protein: CASSQGTDRAYEQYF
D gene: TRBD1; J gene: TRBJ2-3; V gene: TRBV7-9; clone size: many; CDR3 DNA: TGTGCCAGCAGCTTTAGAGGGGGCGGCACAGATACGCAGTATTTT; CDR3 protein: CASSFRGGGTDTQYF
D gene: TRBD1; J gene: TRBJ1-6; V gene: TRBV19; clone size: NA; CDR3 DNA: TGTGCCAGTAATGGACAGGGGGCTTGGAATTCACCCCTCCACTTT; CDR3 protein: CASNGQGAWNSPLHF
D gene: TRBD1; J gene: TRBJ1-4; V gene: TRBV6-6; clone size: NA; CDR3 DNA: TGTGCCAGCAGTTACGAGTTAAGACAGGGGTATGAAAAACTGTTTTTT; CDR3 protein: CASSYELRQGYEKLFF
D gene: TRBD2; J gene: TRBJ2-7; V gene: TRBV5-6; clone size: NA; CDR3 DNA: TGTGCCAGCAGCTTGCAGCTAGCGGGGGCCTGGATGGGCTACGAGCAGTACTTC; CDR3 protein: CASSLQLAGAWMGYEQYF